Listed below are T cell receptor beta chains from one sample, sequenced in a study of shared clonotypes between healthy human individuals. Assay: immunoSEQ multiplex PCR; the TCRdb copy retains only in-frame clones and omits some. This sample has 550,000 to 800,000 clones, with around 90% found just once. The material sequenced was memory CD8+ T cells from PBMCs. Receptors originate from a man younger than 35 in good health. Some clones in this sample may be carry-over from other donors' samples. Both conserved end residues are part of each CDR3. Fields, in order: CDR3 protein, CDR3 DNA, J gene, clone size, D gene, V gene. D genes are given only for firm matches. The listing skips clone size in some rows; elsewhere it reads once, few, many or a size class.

cdr3_aa: CASSLGVGDRPTSYEQYF
cdr3_nt: TGTGCCAGCAGTTTAGGGGTAGGGGACAGACCCACCTCCTACGAGCAGTACTTC
j_call: TRBJ2-7
clone_size: NA
d_call: TRBD1
v_call: TRBV27

cdr3_aa: CASSPVMPYYEQYF
cdr3_nt: TGTGCCAGCAGCCCCGTAATGCCGTACTACGAGCAGTACTTC
j_call: TRBJ2-7
clone_size: NA
d_call: NA
v_call: TRBV7-9

cdr3_aa: CASGWELAGGPKSTDTQYF
cdr3_nt: TGTGCTAGTGGTTGGGAACTAGCGGGAGGGCCCAAGAGCACAGATACGCAGTATTTT
j_call: TRBJ2-3
clone_size: NA
d_call: TRBD2
v_call: TRBV12-5

cdr3_aa: CASSLGDRQPQHF
cdr3_nt: TGTGCCAGCAGCCTAGGGGACAGGCAGCCCCAGCATTTT
j_call: TRBJ1-5
clone_size: NA
d_call: TRBD1
v_call: TRBV9

cdr3_aa: CASTPRPGRSYEQYF
cdr3_nt: TGTGCCAGCACCCCCCGCCCGGGGAGGTCCTACGAGCAGTACTTC
j_call: TRBJ2-7
clone_size: few
d_call: NA
v_call: TRBV5-5

cdr3_aa: CASSIPIEGDEQFF
cdr3_nt: TGTGCCAGTAGTATTCCCATCGAGGGGGATGAGCAGTTCTTC
j_call: TRBJ2-1
clone_size: NA
d_call: NA
v_call: TRBV19

cdr3_aa: CASSLTEGRAYDTQYF
cdr3_nt: TGTGCCAGCAGCCTTACCGAGGGGAGGGCCTATGATACGCAGTATTTT
j_call: TRBJ2-3
clone_size: NA
d_call: TRBD2
v_call: TRBV13

cdr3_aa: CASSPGQTYEQYF
cdr3_nt: TGTGCCAGCAGTCCGGGTCAAACCTACGAGCAGTACTTC
j_call: TRBJ2-7
clone_size: NA
d_call: NA
v_call: TRBV6-5

cdr3_aa: CASSLSSIAGELFF
cdr3_nt: TGTGCCAGCAGCCTTAGCTCTATCGCCGGGGAGCTGTTTTTT
j_call: TRBJ2-2
clone_size: NA
d_call: NA
v_call: TRBV7-2

cdr3_aa: CASSLSGLAGKEQYF
cdr3_nt: TGTGCCAGCAGTTTATCCGGACTAGCGGGTAAAGAGCAGTACTTC
j_call: TRBJ2-7
clone_size: NA
d_call: TRBD2
v_call: TRBV27

cdr3_aa: CASSLLAGVDEQYF
cdr3_nt: TGTGCCAGCAGCCTACTAGCGGGAGTTGACGAGCAGTACTTC
j_call: TRBJ2-7
clone_size: NA
d_call: TRBD2
v_call: TRBV14

cdr3_aa: CASSYSNYQVFTF
cdr3_nt: TGTGCCAGCAGTTACTCGAATTATCAGGTTTTCACCTTC
j_call: TRBJ1-2
clone_size: NA
d_call: NA
v_call: TRBV6-5

cdr3_aa: CASSHYRAVYNEQFF
cdr3_nt: TGTGCCAGCAGCCATTACAGGGCTGTTTACAATGAGCAGTTCTTC
j_call: TRBJ2-1
clone_size: NA
d_call: NA
v_call: TRBV11-2

cdr3_aa: CASKLNSRGGVNGRETQYF
cdr3_nt: TGTGCCAGCAAACTCAACAGCCGAGGGGGCGTAAATGGTCGAGAGACCCAGTACTTC
j_call: TRBJ2-5
clone_size: NA
d_call: TRBD1
v_call: TRBV28

cdr3_aa: CATASGPSKAETQYF
cdr3_nt: TGTGCCACCGCTTCAGGACCGTCGAAGGCGGAGACCCAGTACTTC
j_call: TRBJ2-5
clone_size: NA
d_call: NA
v_call: TRBV10-3

cdr3_aa: CASSLGLRYEQFF
cdr3_nt: TGTGCCAGCAGCCTGGGACTGCGCTATGAGCAGTTCTTC
j_call: TRBJ2-1
clone_size: NA
d_call: NA
v_call: TRBV13

cdr3_aa: CASSVPQGGLNTGELFF
cdr3_nt: TGTGCCAGCAGCGTACCCCAAGGGGGTCTTAACACCGGGGAGCTGTTTTTT
j_call: TRBJ2-2
clone_size: NA
d_call: NA
v_call: TRBV9

cdr3_aa: CASSHIETDNTDTQYF
cdr3_nt: TGTGCCAGCAGCCATATCGAGACCGACAACACAGATACGCAGTATTTT
j_call: TRBJ2-3
clone_size: NA
d_call: NA
v_call: TRBV14

cdr3_aa: CASREDRGPNTGELFF
cdr3_nt: TGTGCCAGCAGGGAGGACAGGGGGCCAAACACCGGGGAGCTGTTTTTT
j_call: TRBJ2-2
clone_size: NA
d_call: TRBD1
v_call: TRBV28

cdr3_aa: CASSFFQTYSGTGELFF
cdr3_nt: TGTGCCAGCAGCTTCTTCCAGACCTACTCGGGGACCGGGGAGCTGTTTTTT
j_call: TRBJ2-2
clone_size: NA
d_call: NA
v_call: TRBV7-9

cdr3_aa: CASSDPGQGVNGYTF
cdr3_nt: TGTGCCAGCAGCGACCCGGGACAGGGGGTCAATGGCTACACCTTC
j_call: TRBJ1-2
clone_size: NA
d_call: TRBD1
v_call: TRBV5-4

cdr3_aa: CASSPEGLPQETQYF
cdr3_nt: TGTGCCAGCAGCCCAGAAGGGTTGCCCCAAGAGACCCAGTACTTC
j_call: TRBJ2-5
clone_size: NA
d_call: NA
v_call: TRBV7-8

cdr3_aa: CASSVGASGVYEQYF
cdr3_nt: TGTGCCAGCAGCGTAGGAGCTAGCGGGGTCTACGAGCAGTACTTC
j_call: TRBJ2-7
clone_size: NA
d_call: TRBD2
v_call: TRBV9

cdr3_aa: CASSMFRDEQYF
cdr3_nt: TGTGCCAGTAGTATGTTCAGGGACGAGCAGTACTTC
j_call: TRBJ2-7
clone_size: NA
d_call: NA
v_call: TRBV19

cdr3_aa: CASGPDRGEGYTF
cdr3_nt: TGTGCCAGCGGTCCGGACAGAGGGGAGGGCTACACCTTC
j_call: TRBJ1-2
clone_size: NA
d_call: NA
v_call: TRBV7-9

cdr3_aa: CASSLAYRDTQYF
cdr3_nt: TGTGCCAGCAGCTTAGCGTACAGAGATACGCAGTATTTT
j_call: TRBJ2-3
clone_size: once
d_call: NA
v_call: TRBV7-6

cdr3_aa: CASSVGQMDNQPQHF
cdr3_nt: TGTGCCAGCAGCGTAGGGCAGATGGACAATCAGCCCCAGCATTTT
j_call: TRBJ1-5
clone_size: NA
d_call: NA
v_call: TRBV9

cdr3_aa: CASSLTSLLLHEQYF
cdr3_nt: TGTGCCAGCAGTCTCACTAGCCTCCTACTCCACGAGCAGTACTTC
j_call: TRBJ2-7
clone_size: NA
d_call: NA
v_call: TRBV7-2

cdr3_aa: CASSIIHGGGTEAFF
cdr3_nt: TGTGCCAGTAGTATCATACATGGGGGAGGCACTGAAGCTTTCTTT
j_call: TRBJ1-1
clone_size: NA
d_call: NA
v_call: TRBV19

cdr3_aa: CATTIAGGIYNEQFF
cdr3_nt: TGTGCCACAACAATAGCGGGAGGGATCTACAATGAGCAGTTCTTC
j_call: TRBJ2-1
clone_size: NA
d_call: TRBD2
v_call: TRBV6-1

cdr3_aa: CASSPREGYTEAFF
cdr3_nt: TGTGCCAGCAGCCCAAGGGAGGGGTACACTGAAGCTTTCTTT
j_call: TRBJ1-1
clone_size: NA
d_call: NA
v_call: TRBV7-9

cdr3_aa: CASSFHTDTQYF
cdr3_nt: TGTGCCAGCAGCTTCCACACAGATACGCAGTATTTT
j_call: TRBJ2-3
clone_size: few
d_call: NA
v_call: TRBV5-4

cdr3_aa: CATSMETGWSGYTF
cdr3_nt: TGTGCCACCAGCATGGAGACAGGTTGGAGCGGCTACACCTTC
j_call: TRBJ1-2
clone_size: NA
d_call: NA
v_call: TRBV15

cdr3_aa: CASSLNLRVRFDEQFF
cdr3_nt: TGTGCCAGCAGCTTGAATCTGAGGGTTCGATTCGATGAGCAGTTCTTC
j_call: TRBJ2-1
clone_size: NA
d_call: NA
v_call: TRBV5-8

cdr3_aa: CASSYGQGIDEQYF
cdr3_nt: TGCGCCAGCAGCTACGGACAGGGGATCGACGAGCAGTACTTC
j_call: TRBJ2-7
clone_size: NA
d_call: TRBD1
v_call: TRBV5-1

cdr3_aa: CASSIESTVNTEAFF
cdr3_nt: TGTGCCAGTAGTATAGAATCGACAGTGAACACTGAAGCTTTCTTT
j_call: TRBJ1-1
clone_size: NA
d_call: NA
v_call: TRBV19

cdr3_aa: CASSPGTSGTDEQYF
cdr3_nt: TGTGCCAGCAGCCCCGGGACTAGCGGGACGGACGAGCAGTACTTC
j_call: TRBJ2-7
clone_size: few
d_call: TRBD2
v_call: TRBV7-9